Below, 17 T cell receptor beta chains from the same sample are listed, as sequenced in a study of CD8+CD57+ T cells in acquired aplastic anemia. Sequencing involved patients with CD8+CD57+ cell expansion previously shown by flow cytometry. The antigens of these receptors remain unknown. Study-level points and caveats: A lower diversity was found for CD8+CD57+ cells than for total CD4+ and CD8+ pools in patients.

It was genomic DNA that served as the template for profiling TCR beta VDJ and CDR3. TCRdb itself ran the reads through MiXCR, one entry per CDR3 protein. The top ten clones hold 80% to 90% of a sample with around 17,000 distinct CDR3 sequences, approximately 38% of them seen once. Specimen: CD8+CD57+ T cells sorted from PBMCs. Subset defined: bead-enriched CD8+CD57+ effector memory T cells from SAA patients. The receptors here all came from a human donor with aplastic anemia.

This clonotype has at least ten counts. The chain carries TRBV7-6 and TRBJ2-7; D unclear. The CDR3 contains 12 residues. From germline, CDR1 is SGHVS and CDR2 FNYEAQ. V was shortened by 1 base and J by 5 bases, with 6 bases between the two germline ends. The CDR3, as DNA: TGTGCCAGCAGCTTAGGTAGTAACGAGCAGTACTTC. Protein sequence: CASSLGSNEQYF.

This clonotype appeared many times. This chain connects TRBV5-1 to TRBJ1-1; the match to TRBD1 covers 10 bases. Per the germline V gene, CDR1 is SGHRS and CDR2 is YFSETQ. The CDR3 is 14 residues long. V lost 4 bases and J lost 5; bases outside the gene matches: 5. CDR3: CASSEGQGSTEAFF. The CDR3 DNA reads as TGCGCCAGCAGCGAGGGACAGGGGTCGACTGAAGCTTTCTTT. The full variable domain, in which reference TRBV5-1 and TRBJ1-1 provide the parts outside the CDR3, is KAGVTQTPRYLIKTRGQQVTLSCSPISGHRSVSWYQQTPGQGLQFLFEYFSETQRNKGNFPGRFSGRQFSNSRSEMNVSTLELGDSALYLCASSEGQGSTEAFFGQGTRLTVV.

This sequence joins TRBV2 and TRBJ2-7; D may correspond to TRBD1 or TRBD2 (5 bases each). Germline lookup yields CDR1 SNHLY and CDR2 FYNNEI. This CDR3 is built from 16 residues. With 4 bases removed from V and 3 bases from J, the gap between germline ends came to 19 bases. The CDR3 loop is CASSGRGQWGDYEQYF. CDR3 nucleotides: TGTGCCAGCAGTGGCCGGGGCCAGTGGGGAGACTACGAGCAGTACTTC. The variable domain in full, with the rest retrieved from reference TRBV2 and TRBJ2-7, is EPEVTQTPSHQVTQMGQEVILRCVPISNHLYFYWYRQILGQKVEFLVSFYNNEISEKSEIFDDQFSVERPDGSNFTLKIRSTKLEDSAMYFCASSGRGQWGDYEQYFGPGTRLTVT.

The chain uses TRBV7-6 and TRBJ2-3; D is ambiguous. V lost 1 base, J lost 1 base, and 6 bases lay in between. CDR1 and CDR2 (germline): SGHVS, FNYEAQ. The CDR3 is 14 residues long. The chain's CDR3 is CASSLEVGTDTQYF. The CDR3 DNA reads TGTGCCAGCAGCTTAGAGGTCGGCACAGATACGCAGTATTTT.

This clonotype came up many times. This chain links TRBV15 with TRBJ2-1; 7 nucleotides agree with TRBD1. V was clipped by 1 base and J by 7 bases; unmatched bases: 10. The CDR3 loop spans 16 amino acids. Germline CDR1 LNHNV, CDR2 YYDKDF (reference sequence). This CDR3 reads CATSRVAGGLYNEQFF. In DNA, the CDR3 is TGTGCCACCAGCAGAGTGGCAGGGGGTCTTTATAATGAGCAGTTCTTC. Drawing the rest from reference TRBV15 and TRBJ2-1, the complete variable domain is DAMVIQNPRYQVTQFGKPVTLSCSQTLNHNVMYWYQQKSSQAPKLLFHYYDKDFNNEADTPDNFQSRRPNTSFCFLDIRSPGLGDTAMYLCATSRVAGGLYNEQFFGPGTRLTVL.

This clonotype has ten or more counts. V gene TRBV5-1 combines with J gene TRBJ2-7; 9 nucleotides agree with TRBD1. V shed 2 bases, J shed 0 bases, and the junction held 0 bases outside the gene matches. The germline CDR1 and CDR2 sequences are SGHRS and YFSETQ. The CDR3 length is 14 residues. CDR3 loop: CASSLQGASYEQYF. The CDR3 nucleotides are TGCGCCAGCAGCTTACAGGGGGCCTCCTACGAGCAGTACTTC.

V usage is TRBV3-1 and J usage is TRBJ2-2, with 8 bases fitting TRBD1. Trimming at V came to 1 base and at J to 7 bases, leaving 2 bases not matched to a gene. Germline assignment: CDR1 LGHDT and CDR2 YNNKEL (reference sequence). CDR3 size: 14 residues. The CDR3 spells CASSQGTGSGELFF. For the CDR3, the DNA is TGTGCCAGCAGCCAAGGGACAGGGAGCGGGGAGCTGTTTTTT. The full variable domain, with the rest looked up from reference TRBV3-1 and TRBJ2-2, is DTAVSQTPKYLVTQMGNDKSIKCEQNLGHDTMYWYKQDSKKFLKIMFSYNNKELIINETVPNRFSPKSPDKAHLNLHINSLELGDSAVYFCASSQGTGSGELFFGEGSRLTVL.

This chain uses TRBV15 with TRBJ2-1; 9 nucleotides line up with TRBD2. The trim removed 3 bases at V and 6 bases at J, leaving 6 bases unmatched. Germline assignment: CDR1 LNHNV and CDR2 YYDKDF (reference sequence). The CDR3 is 15 amino acids. CDR3 DNA: TGTGCCACCAGCAGTTTTGGCGGGGGGGCCAATGAGCAGTTCTTC. This gives the protein CATSSFGGGANEQFF.

There are many counts of this clonotype. The J gene is TRBJ1-5, the V gene TRBV19; 10 bases are a match to TRBD1. Germline loops: CDR1 LNHDA, CDR2 SQIVND (reference sequence). The CDR3 has 15 amino acids. The V segment lost 10 bases and the J segment 6 bases; nucleotides outside the gene matches: 12. The CDR3 reads CATSLGQGTGQPQHF. Here the CDR3 DNA reads TGTGCCACCTCCCTGGGACAGGGGACGGGTCAGCCCCAGCATTTT.

The J gene is TRBJ1-2, the V gene TRBV19; no firm D call. Germline values: CDR1 LNHDA, CDR2 SQIVND (reference sequence). The V end lost 5 bases, the J end lost 3 bases, and 16 bases lay between the germline ends. This CDR3 comprises 15 residues. CDR3: CASSPGWGLYYGYTF. CDR3 DNA: TGTGCCAGTAGTCCCGGTTGGGGTTTGTACTATGGCTACACCTTC.

The chain carries TRBV11-1 and TRBJ2-1; D remains unclear. With 0 bases removed from V and 4 bases from J, the gap between germline ends came to 19 bases. Germline CDR1 reads SGHAT; CDR2 reads FQDESV (reference sequence). The CDR3 has 18 amino acids. CDR3 loop: CASSLAPLGPLLYNEQFF. The CDR3 coding sequence is TGTGCCAGCAGCTTAGCCCCCTTAGGACCCTTATTATACAATGAGCAGTTCTTC.

This clonotype was detected only once. The chain combines TRBV4-1 with TRBJ2-7; D tentatively fits TRBD1 or TRBD2 (5 bases each). V was trimmed by 0 bases and J by 5 bases, leaving 17 bases between them. Germline assignment: CDR1 MGHRA and CDR2 YSYEKL. This CDR3 is built from 16 residues. The CDR3, as DNA: TGCGCCAGCAGCCAAGATATCGCCAAGTGGGGGAACGAGCAGTACTTC. As protein: CASSQDIAKWGNEQYF.

This chain joins TRBV29-1 and TRBJ2-3, with D perhaps TRBD1 (6 bases). The CDR3 runs 15 residues. Germline V gene sequence: CDR1 SQVTM, CDR2 ANQGSEA. Trimming stripped 0 bases from V and 5 bases from J, with 15 bases between. CDR3 amino acids: CSVEEPIDRLDTQYF. CDR3 nucleotide sequence: TGCAGCGTTGAAGAACCAATCGACAGGCTAGATACGCAGTATTTT.

The chain joins TRBV10-3 to TRBJ2-7; tentatively, D is TRBD1 (6 bases). Germline CDR1 is ENHRY and CDR2 is SYGVKD. CDR3 length: 15 amino acids. V shed 3 bases and J shed 1 base, with 13 bases lying between them. DNA of the CDR3: TGTGCCATCAGTGATCCCGGGACACCATCCTACGAGCAGTACTTC. It specifies CAISDPGTPSYEQYF.

This clonotype was detected ten times or more. V and J are TRBV6-5 and TRBJ2-7, with D tentatively TRBD1 (5 bases). V shed 2 bases and J shed 5 bases, with 13 bases lying between them. The CDR3 covers 14 residues. CDR1 is MNHEY, CDR2 SVGAGI, per germline. The CDR3, as DNA: TGTGCCAGCAGTTACGGGCAAGGGGTTAACGAGCAGTACTTC. Translation: CASSYGQGVNEQYF.

About this clonotype itself: This CDR3 is missing its conserved last phenylalanine or tryptophan, likely due to a read error. The chain joins TRBV2 to TRBJ2-5; TRBD1 agrees at 7 bases. The CDR3 covers 12 residues. Germline V lookup: CDR1 SNHLY, CDR2 FYNNEI. V was pared by 6 bases and J by 5 bases, with 3 bases of the junction left unmatched. CDR3 DNA sequence: TGTGCCAGCAGCGGGGACAGCGAGACCCAGTACCTC. Residues: CASSGDSETQYL.

This chain uses TRBV11-2 with TRBJ2-1; no clear D. Germline V gene data show CDR1 as SGHAT and CDR2 as FQNNGV. Trimming removed 5 bases from V and 7 bases from J, with 9 bases in between. This CDR3 contains 12 residues. The CDR3 here is CASSLARNEQFF. DNA of the CDR3: TGTGCCAGCAGCCTGGCGCGAAATGAGCAGTTCTTC.